The text below deals with one T cell receptor beta chain. What it recognizes is unknown. This sample was taken from a study of blood T cells in healthy people across ages. Study details: Researchers report that template switching captured about one barcoded beta molecule per two T cells.

Study-wide points: In these data, TCR beta diversity tracked strongly with naive T cell percentage. Long-lived donors exceeded aged donors in naive CD4+ cells and diversity.

V was pared by 3 bases and J by 4 bases, with 14 bases between. Germline V gene data show CDR1 as SGDLS and CDR2 as YYNGEE. This CDR3 spans 14 amino acids. The second PCR ran about 6 to 11 cycles with a sample-barcoded 5' primer and J-beta primers. A single record per CDR3 protein comes from TCRdb applying MiXCR to the 5' RACE reads. Of about 2 million distinct CDR3 sequences in the sample, around 48% were seen once. The sample taken for sequencing was blood. This chain connects TRBV9 to TRBJ2-7; D is ambiguous. This clonotype originated in a woman between 40 and 55 years old in good health. For the CDR3, the DNA is TGTGCCAGCAGCGGAGCGCACGGATCTTACGAGCAGTACTTC. Amino acids: CASSGAHGSYEQYF.